A selection of T cell receptor beta chains follows, all from one sample in a study of spatial heterogeneity in lung cancer. TCRdb ran MiXCR on the 5' RACE reads and lists one entry per CDR3 protein. Of 4,900 or so distinct CDR3 sequences listed, about a sixth are singletons. This specimen was PBMCs, taken at surgery. All receptors derive from a male donor with early-stage non-small cell lung cancer. CDR3s include the opening cysteine and the closing phenylalanine or tryptophan. A D gene is named only where the DNA matches it firmly.

V	D	CDR3
TRBV7-8	.	CASSWALEQYF
TRBV4-2	TRBD1	CASSQVSGQPISDNEQFF
TRBV20-1	TRBD2	CSARDLAGERWGMYQETQYF
TRBV6-2/TRBV6-3	.	CASSYSAVSSYEQYF
TRBV18	TRBD1	CASSPVLRDRDLYEQYF
TRBV27	.	CASSHYVRMSSYNSPLHF
TRBV10-2	.	CASSSGTAKFLAEAFF
TRBV25-1	TRBD1	CASNGDRGSYTF
TRBV7-3	TRBD2	CASKLAGGSEQFF
TRBV11-2	.	CASSLGDKYQETQYF
TRBV20-1	.	CSARSIAGTDTQYF
TRBV4-1	TRBD1	CASSQAWDRGSYEQYF